This T cell receptor beta chain was captured by sequencing in a study of T cell changes during pregnancy in multiple sclerosis. The CDR3 totals 15 residues. Germline CDR1 reads PRHDT; CDR2 reads FYEKMQ (reference sequence). Trimming removed 1 base from V and 1 base from J; junction bases left unmatched: 1. Data came from immunoSEQ multiplex PCR; TCRdb stores just in-frame clones and leaves some out. The data show some 77,000 clones, approximately 94% seen once. The chain is built from TRBV13 and TRBJ2-3; 8 nucleotides line up with TRBD2. This receptor was identified in a female donor with multiple sclerosis, enrolled in a pregnancy study. The sequences come from CD4+ T cells from peripheral blood mononuclear cells, collected before pregnancy. CDR3 DNA: TGTGCCAGCAGCTTAGCGACTAGCGGCACAGATACGCAGTATTTT. Its protein product is CASSLATSGTDTQYF.